This T cell receptor (beta chain) was obtained from a study of T cells after yellow fever vaccination. Study at large: Fractions containing few cells were prepared with SMART-Seq v4 Ultra Low Input. Whole-study results and caveats: The study re-detected most primary-vaccination clones after the booster (under 97% CD4, roughly 91% CD8). It was a weaker secondary response, yet one that peaked faster, at day 5 versus 15.

In its sample, this clonotype was seen many times. Its antigen is not identified. In making TCR cDNA, 5'RACE template switching added a universal primer site and UMIs to it. In TCRdb, the 5' RACE reads were re-called with MiXCR into one record per CDR3 protein. The sample consists of 150,000 to 200,000 distinct CDR3 sequences, approximately 6.7% of them appearing once. The CDR3 sequence is 16 residues long. Trimming removed 4 bases from V and 0 bases from J; junction bases left unmatched: 8. Germline V gene data show CDR1 as SGHRS and CDR2 as YFSETQ. The source material was CD4+ T cells sorted from PBMCs, sampled around 5 days after the first yellow fever vaccination. V usage is TRBV5-1 and J usage is TRBJ2-5; 8 nucleotides match TRBD1. The receptor was derived from a man between 18 and 29 years old who received the YFV17D yellow fever vaccine. The DNA of the CDR3 is TGCGCCAGCAGCCGCGAGGGACAGGTGTACCAAGAGACCCAGTACTTC. It encodes CASSREGQVYQETQYF.